The present T cell receptor beta chain was sequenced within a study of blood T cell repertoires in COVID-19. This clone is a singleton in its sample. Data came from immunoSEQ multiplex PCR; TCRdb stores just in-frame clones and leaves some out. The table lists tens of thousands of clones, 70% to 85% of them singletons, with about 3.8% in the top ten. The V gene's germline CDR1 is LNHDA and CDR2 SQIVND (reference sequence). Trimming shortened V by 0 bases and J by 1 base, and 10 bases separated the two germline ends. The CDR3 runs 16 residues. The chain combines TRBV19 with TRBJ2-4; tentatively, D is TRBD1 (6 bases). The source is a woman aged 60-75 years with acute or convalescent COVID-19. The sequenced material came from peripheral blood. Written as DNA, the CDR3 is TGTGCCAGTAGTATAGATCCAGGGGTGGCCAAAAACATTCAGTACTTC. Protein sequence: CASSIDPGVAKNIQYF.